This T cell receptor beta chain emerged from a study of T-cell reconstitution after alpha-beta-depleted transplantation in children. Notes on the study in general: As was reported, about two months after transplant, alpha-beta T cells came from several hundred expanded graft clones. Surviving recipient cells, namely T cells and thymic progenitors, were the source of high day-60 TCRbeta diversity in some patients. One year after transplant, T-cell counts and diversity came mostly from newly produced T cells.

The CDR3 runs 15 residues. The V and J ends lost 6 bases and 5 bases respectively, with 16 bases between them. At least ten counts were recorded for this clonotype. Its antigen is undetermined. Unique molecular identifiers were built into the TCRbeta library. A single record per CDR3 protein comes from TCRdb applying MiXCR to the PCR reads. Counted here are about 200,000 distinct CDR3 sequences, around 5.9% occurring once; the ten biggest clones make up about 4.4%. The chain is built from TRBV12-3 or TRBV12-4 and TRBJ2-2, with a possible D match to TRBD1 (6 bases). This receptor was obtained from a girl under three years old with combined immunodeficiency, due to receive a stem cell transplant. The material sequenced was PBMCs, taken before TCRalphabeta/CD19-depleted stem cell transplant. The DNA for the CDR3 is TGTGCCAGCAGAGCAGGGGATTCGGGGACCGGGGAGCTGTTTTTT. Its protein is CASRAGDSGTGELFF.